This T cell receptor (beta chain) was captured in a study of graft-versus-host responses after intestinal transplantation. Looking at the study overall: Each recipient received a multivisceral, liver-intestinal, or isolated intestinal graft. General observations from the study: With peak circulating GvH clone levels came an association with early post-transplant HvG declines. Some GvH clones were seen earlier in gut or blood, suggesting intestinal origin.

Note on this clone: Its matching antigen is unknown.

Sequenced by immunoSEQ multiplex PCR; TCRdb stores in-frame clones only, minus some. The sample lists more than 65,000 clones, 84% seen once, with around 0.37% in the top ten. The CDR3 length is 18 residues. The J segment lost 9 bases and the V segment lost 4 bases, leaving 13 bases of the junction unmatched. Germline-derived CDR1 and CDR2 are SGHRS and YFSETQ. The sequencing here drew on unstimulated CD4+ T cells sorted from spleen or lymph node cells, taken before transplant. The chain uses TRBV5-1 and TRBJ2-1; 16 bases map to TRBD2. This TCR derives from a human donor who was the organ donor for an intestinal transplant. Here the CDR3 DNA reads TGCGCCAGCAGCCCGGGACTAGCGGGGGGGCAGAGGGGCAGTGAGCAGTTCTTC. Translated: CASSPGLAGGQRGSEQFF.